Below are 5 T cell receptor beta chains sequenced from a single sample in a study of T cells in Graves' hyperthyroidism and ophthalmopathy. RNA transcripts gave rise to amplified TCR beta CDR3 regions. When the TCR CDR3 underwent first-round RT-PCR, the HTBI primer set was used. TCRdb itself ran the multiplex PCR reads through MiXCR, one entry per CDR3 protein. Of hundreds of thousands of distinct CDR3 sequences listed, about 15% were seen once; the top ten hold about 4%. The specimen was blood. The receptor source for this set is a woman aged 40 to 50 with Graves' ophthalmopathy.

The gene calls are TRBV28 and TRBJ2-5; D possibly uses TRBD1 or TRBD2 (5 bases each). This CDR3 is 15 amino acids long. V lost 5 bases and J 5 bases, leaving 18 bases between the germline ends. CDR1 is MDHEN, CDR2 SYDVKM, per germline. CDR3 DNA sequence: TGTGCCAGCAGTGTCTCCGGGACCGCACGCGAGACCCAGTACTTC. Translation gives CASSVSGTARETQYF.

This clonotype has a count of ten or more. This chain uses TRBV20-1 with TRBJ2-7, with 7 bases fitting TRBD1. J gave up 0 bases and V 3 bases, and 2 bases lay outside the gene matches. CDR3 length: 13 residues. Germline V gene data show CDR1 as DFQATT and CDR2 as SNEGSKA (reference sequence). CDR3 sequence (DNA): TGCAGTGCTAGGGGGGACAGCTCCTACGAGCAGTACTTC. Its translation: CSARGDSSYEQYF.

This CDR3 is CASSILQTDGNQPQHF. Here the CDR3 DNA reads TGTGCCAGTAGTATACTTCAGACCGATGGCAATCAGCCCCAGCATTTT. This chain uses TRBV19 with TRBJ1-5; the D is unclear. V was pared by 2 bases and J by 2 bases, with 13 bases between. In germline, CDR1 is LNHDA, CDR2 SQIVND (reference sequence). The CDR3 has 16 amino acids. Supplemented by reference TRBV19 and TRBJ1-5, the full variable domain reads DGGITQSPKYLFRKEGQNVTLSCEQNLNHDAMYWYRQDPGQGLRLIYYSQIVNDFQKGDIAEGYSVSREKKESFPLTVTSAQKNPTAFYLCASSILQTDGNQPQHFGDGTRLSIL.

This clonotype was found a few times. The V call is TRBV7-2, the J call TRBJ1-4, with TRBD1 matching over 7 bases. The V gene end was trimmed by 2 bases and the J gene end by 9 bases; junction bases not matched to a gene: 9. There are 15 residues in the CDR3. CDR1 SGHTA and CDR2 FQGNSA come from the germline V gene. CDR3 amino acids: CASSLPPTGSKKLFF. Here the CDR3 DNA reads TGTGCCAGCAGCTTACCGCCGACAGGGAGTAAAAAACTGTTTTTT.

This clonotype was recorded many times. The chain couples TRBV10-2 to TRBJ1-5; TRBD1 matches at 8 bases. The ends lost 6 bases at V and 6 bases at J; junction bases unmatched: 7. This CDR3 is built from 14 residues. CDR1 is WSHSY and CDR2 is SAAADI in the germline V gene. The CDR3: CASSEDRARQPQHF. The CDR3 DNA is TGCGCCAGCAGCGAGGACAGGGCCCGTCAGCCCCAGCATTTT.